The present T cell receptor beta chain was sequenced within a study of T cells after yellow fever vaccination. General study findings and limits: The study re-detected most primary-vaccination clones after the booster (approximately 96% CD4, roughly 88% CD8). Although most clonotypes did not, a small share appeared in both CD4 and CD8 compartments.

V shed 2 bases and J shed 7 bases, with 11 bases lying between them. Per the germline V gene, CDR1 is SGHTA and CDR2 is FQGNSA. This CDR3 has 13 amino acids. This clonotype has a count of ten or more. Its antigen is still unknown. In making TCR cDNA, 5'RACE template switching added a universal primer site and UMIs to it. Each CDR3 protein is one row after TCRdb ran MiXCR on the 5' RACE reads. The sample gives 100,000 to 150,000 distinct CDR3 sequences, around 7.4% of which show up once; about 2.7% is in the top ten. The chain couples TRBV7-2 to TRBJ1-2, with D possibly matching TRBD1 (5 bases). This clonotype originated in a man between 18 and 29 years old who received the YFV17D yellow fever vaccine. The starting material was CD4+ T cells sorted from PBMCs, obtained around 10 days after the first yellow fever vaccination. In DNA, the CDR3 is TGTGCCAGCAGCTTACGGGGCGAGGTTGGCTACACCTTC. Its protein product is CASSLRGEVGYTF.